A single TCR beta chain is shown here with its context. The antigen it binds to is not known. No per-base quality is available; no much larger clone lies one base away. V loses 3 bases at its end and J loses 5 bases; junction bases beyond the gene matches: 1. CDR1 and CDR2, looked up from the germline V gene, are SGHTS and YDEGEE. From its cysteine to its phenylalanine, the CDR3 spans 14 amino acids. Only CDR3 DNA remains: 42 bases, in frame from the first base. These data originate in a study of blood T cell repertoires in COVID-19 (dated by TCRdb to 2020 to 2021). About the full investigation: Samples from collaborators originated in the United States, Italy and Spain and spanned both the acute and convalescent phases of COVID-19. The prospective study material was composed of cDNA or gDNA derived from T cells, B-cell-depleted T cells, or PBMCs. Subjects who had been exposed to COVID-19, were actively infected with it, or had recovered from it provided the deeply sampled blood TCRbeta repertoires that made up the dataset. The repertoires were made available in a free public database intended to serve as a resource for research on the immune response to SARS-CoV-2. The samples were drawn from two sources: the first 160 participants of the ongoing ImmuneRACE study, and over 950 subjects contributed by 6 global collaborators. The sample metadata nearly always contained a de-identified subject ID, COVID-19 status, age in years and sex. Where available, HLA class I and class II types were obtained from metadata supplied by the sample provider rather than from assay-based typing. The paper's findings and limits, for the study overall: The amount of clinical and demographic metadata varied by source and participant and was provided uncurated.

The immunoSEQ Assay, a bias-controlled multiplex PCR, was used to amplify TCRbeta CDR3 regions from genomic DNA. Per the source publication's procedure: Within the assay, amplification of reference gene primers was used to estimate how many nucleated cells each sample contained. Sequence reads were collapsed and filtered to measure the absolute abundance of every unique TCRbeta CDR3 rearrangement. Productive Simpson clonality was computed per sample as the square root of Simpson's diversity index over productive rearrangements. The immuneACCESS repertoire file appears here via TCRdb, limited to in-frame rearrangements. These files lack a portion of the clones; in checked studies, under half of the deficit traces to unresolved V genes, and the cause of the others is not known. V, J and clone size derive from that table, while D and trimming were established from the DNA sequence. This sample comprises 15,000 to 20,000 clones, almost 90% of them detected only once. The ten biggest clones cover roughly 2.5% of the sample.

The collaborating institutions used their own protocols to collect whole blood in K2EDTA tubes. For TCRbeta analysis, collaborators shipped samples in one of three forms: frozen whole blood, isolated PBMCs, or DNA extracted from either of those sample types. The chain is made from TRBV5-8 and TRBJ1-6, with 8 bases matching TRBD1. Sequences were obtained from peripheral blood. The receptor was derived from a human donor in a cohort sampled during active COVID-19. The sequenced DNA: TGTGCCAGCAGCTACAGGGGGGATAATTCACCCCTCCACTTT. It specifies CASSYRGDNSPLHF.